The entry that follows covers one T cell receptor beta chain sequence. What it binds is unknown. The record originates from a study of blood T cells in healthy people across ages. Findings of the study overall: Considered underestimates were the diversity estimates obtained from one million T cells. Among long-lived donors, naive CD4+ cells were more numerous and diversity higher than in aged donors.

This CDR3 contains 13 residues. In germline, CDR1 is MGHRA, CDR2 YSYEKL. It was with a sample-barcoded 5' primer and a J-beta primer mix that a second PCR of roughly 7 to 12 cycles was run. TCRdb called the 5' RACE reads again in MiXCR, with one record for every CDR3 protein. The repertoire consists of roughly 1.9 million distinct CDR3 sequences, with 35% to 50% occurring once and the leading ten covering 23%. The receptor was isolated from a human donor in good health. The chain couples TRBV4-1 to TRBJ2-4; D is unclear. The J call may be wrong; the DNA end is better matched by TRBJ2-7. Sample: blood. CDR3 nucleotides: TGCGCCAGCAGCCAAGATGTGGTTTACGAGCAGTACTTC. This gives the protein CASSQDVVYEQYF.